These T cell receptor beta chains were read from a single sample in a study of T cells in Graves' hyperthyroidism and ophthalmopathy. From the multiplex PCR reads, TCRdb called clonotypes with MiXCR, one entry per CDR3 protein. Of almost 600,000 distinct CDR3 sequences listed, about 14% are singletons. Source material: blood. These receptors all stem from a woman aged 25 to 39 with Graves' hyperthyroidism that later progressed to Graves' ophthalmopathy. CDR3s include the opening cysteine and the closing phenylalanine or tryptophan. Size tells how often a clone was seen (once, few, many) or the class of an expanded clone, and some rows leave it out.

>TRBJ2-3|.|TRBV20-1
CSATTRDSLTDTQYF
>TRBJ2-3|few|TRBV10-3
CAISQKASGGTGDTQYF
>TRBJ1-2|.|TRBV12-5
CASGLVSTGGGGYTF
>TRBJ1-2|many|TRBV10-3
CAMGRDRGTYGYTF
>TRBJ2-1|many|TRBV2
CASSKLRSYNEQFF
>TRBJ1-2|many|TRBV27
CASSLSTRGDYGYTF
>TRBJ1-5|many|TRBV2
CASSEAGQGNQPQHF
>TRBJ2-1|few|TRBV5-1
CASSSSGTSVYNEQFF
>TRBJ2-7|.|TRBV30
CAWTQAGPREQYF
>TRBJ2-5|.|TRBV28
CASSPIGGGTQETQYF
>TRBJ2-7|few|TRBV7-2
CASSLASGAYEQYF
>TRBJ1-1|many|TRBV6-2/TRBV6-3
CASSSSGTGHTEAFF
>TRBJ2-7|.|TRBV7-9
CASSLQGKSEQYF
>TRBJ2-3|many|TRBV12-3/TRBV12-4
CASSLRRARDTQYF
>TRBJ1-5|.|TRBV12-3/TRBV12-4
CASTGEVQGVDQPQHF
>TRBJ2-2|few|TRBV29-1
CSVGGRLSGELFF
>TRBJ2-5|many|TRBV29-1
CSVDREGSGETQYF
>TRBJ2-3|.|TRBV5-4
CASSLKGLARADTQYF
>TRBJ1-2|.|TRBV29-1
CSVPPNGAPNGVYGYTF
>TRBJ1-1|many|TRBV6-5
CASSYGSGRALPPEAFF
>TRBJ1-1|many|TRBV20-1
CSASQGPTEAFF
>TRBJ1-3|few|TRBV7-9
CASSIGTSGNTIYF
>TRBJ1-6|few|TRBV5-6
CASSWGGGTNSPLHF
>TRBJ2-7|few|TRBV7-2
CASSLDRWYEQYF
>TRBJ1-6|.|TRBV5-5
CASSPERQGAYNSPLHF
>TRBJ2-1|.|TRBV4-3
CASSQDRDSYNEQFF
>TRBJ2-1|many|TRBV6-1
CASSGGFSYNEQFF
>TRBJ2-3|few|TRBV6-2/TRBV6-3
CASSPRTGGLDTQYF
>TRBJ1-2|many|TRBV2
CASSEGRGRYGYTF
>TRBJ1-1|many|TRBV11-3
CASSRDRGNTEAFF
>TRBJ1-2|many|TRBV2
CASTRDTSNYGYTF
>TRBJ1-4|.|TRBV7-9
CATRSPATNEKLFF
>TRBJ1-2|many|TRBV5-1
CASSLTGRSNYGYTF
>TRBJ1-4|many|TRBV20-1
CSASSTTNDEKLFF
>TRBJ2-1|many|TRBV5-1
CASSLERLAGVNEQFF
>TRBJ2-7|.|TRBV19
CASTTGQSGEQYF
>TRBJ2-1|.|TRBV10-2
CASSRAQLYNEQFF
>TRBJ2-5|many|TRBV6-1
CASMAWQEETQYF
>TRBJ1-5|few|TRBV6-1
CASRVDWNQPQHF
>TRBJ2-7|.|TRBV7-6
CASSIRTGVDEQYF
>TRBJ2-5|.|TRBV30
CAWSTTTVQETQYF
>TRBJ1-1|few|TRBV6-1
CASSSSGEAFF
>TRBJ2-3|many|TRBV6-5
CASSYSNWRDTQYF
>TRBJ1-3|.|TRBV20-1
CSARDEDRAGNTIYF
>TRBJ1-2|.|TRBV7-9
CASSLAAGSYYGYTF
>TRBJ1-5|many|TRBV2
CASSERSLSNQPQHF
>TRBJ2-7|many|TRBV5-1
CASSRTGTVTYEQYF
>TRBJ1-5|.|TRBV20-1
CSAIPGTNQPQHF
>TRBJ1-3|many|TRBV2
CASIWTASSGNTIYF
>TRBJ1-4|many|TRBV12-3/TRBV12-4
CASSFGEQGLSNEKLFF
>TRBJ2-7|.|TRBV2
CASSEGTSGTGSSYEQYF
>TRBJ2-3|few|TRBV6-1
CASSYSSFQTDTQYF
>TRBJ1-3|many|TRBV2
CASSKSQGTGNTIYF
>TRBJ2-5|many|TRBV3-1
CASSQEPGPGETQYF